Below, 24 T cell receptor beta chains from the same sample are listed, as sequenced in a study of cytomegalovirus exposure and HLA in healthy donors. PCR primers comprised 60 Vbeta and 13 Jbeta primers. The table came from immunoSEQ multiplex PCR; TCRdb's copy has only in-frame clones and leaves some out. The sample has some 140,000 clones, about 80% seen once; the top ten hold about 4%. The sequencing sample was made of PBMCs. The receptors derive from a woman aged 40 to 50 in good health and CMV-seronegative.

This chain connects TRBV4-1 to TRBJ2-5, with 7 bases identical to TRBD1. The CDR3 is 15 residues long. CDR1 is MGHRA and CDR2 is YSYEKL in the germline V gene. With 4 bases clipped from V and 2 bases from J, the junction kept 7 bases outside the gene matches. In DNA form, the CDR3 reads TGCGCCAGCAGCCCGAACGACAGGGCTCAAGAGACCCAGTACTTC. This gives the protein CASSPNDRAQETQYF.

The V call is TRBV9, the J call TRBJ2-1, with D maybe TRBD1 (6 bases). Between the trimmed V and J ends, which lost 4 bases and 2 bases, there was a span of 16 bases. The germline V gene encodes CDR1 SGDLS and CDR2 YYNGEE. CDR3 length: 16 amino acids. The chain's CDR3 is CASSPAQGRAYNEQFF. CDR3 nucleotides: TGTGCCAGCAGCCCCGCACAGGGCAGGGCCTACAATGAGCAGTTCTTC.

The chain carries TRBV4-1 and TRBJ2-3; TRBD1 matches 9 bases. With 10 bases clipped from V and 5 bases from J, the junction kept 13 bases outside the gene matches. CDR1 and CDR2 (germline): MGHRA, YSYEKL. The CDR3 loop spans 15 amino acids. DNA of the CDR3: TGCGCCACCCAAATCCGGGACAGGGTACGAGATACGCAGTATTTT. It encodes CATQIRDRVRDTQYF.

The J gene is TRBJ1-1, the V gene TRBV7-2; D perhaps matches TRBD1 (5 bases). The CDR3 length is 16 residues. Trimming pared 0 bases from V and 5 bases from J, leaving 16 bases between. CDR1 SGHTA and CDR2 FQGNSA come from the germline V gene. This CDR3 is CASSLAGRQGWTEAFF. Here the CDR3 DNA reads TGTGCCAGCAGCTTAGCGGGGCGGCAGGGTTGGACTGAAGCTTTCTTT.

There are a few counts of this clone. V and J are TRBV2 and TRBJ1-6; D not resolved. The germline V gene has CDR1 SNHLY and CDR2 FYNNEI. CDR3 size: 14 residues. Trimming took off 4 bases at V and 7 bases at J, with 11 bases between the two ends. The CDR3 DNA is TGTGCCAGCAGTGGACGCGCGGGGAATTCACCCCTCCACTTT. Translation: CASSGRAGNSPLHF.

This clone has a handful of counts. The rearrangement links TRBV5-1 to TRBJ2-7; 7 bases align to TRBD1. Germline V CDR1 and CDR2: SGHRS, YFSETQ. The CDR3 is made up of 15 amino acids. V shed 0 bases and J 3 bases; nucleotides not matched to a gene: 6. The CDR3 protein is CASSLAWDSRYEQYF. CDR3 sequence (DNA): TGCGCCAGCAGCTTGGCTTGGGACAGCCGCTACGAGCAGTACTTC.

V usage is TRBV5-1 and J usage is TRBJ2-1; D is unclear. Germline V gene lookup returns CDR1 SGHRS and CDR2 YFSETQ. The CDR3 consists of 13 residues. Trimming pared 6 bases from V and 8 bases from J, leaving 15 bases between. The CDR3 loop reads CASTPNLPDEQFF. CDR3 DNA sequence: TGCGCCAGCACCCCTAACTTACCCGATGAGCAGTTCTTC.

The chain employs TRBV30 and TRBJ2-7; D may be TRBD2 (5 bases). CDR1 GTSNPN and CDR2 SVGIG come from the germline V gene (reference sequence). Trimming took off 2 bases at V and 3 bases at J, with 11 bases between the two ends. The CDR3 is 13 amino acids. The CDR3 sequence is CAWSPGLYYEQYF. The CDR3, as DNA: TGTGCCTGGAGTCCCGGACTCTACTACGAGCAGTACTTC.

The chain uses TRBV4-1 and TRBJ1-4; 10 nucleotides match TRBD1. The V segment lost 3 bases and the J segment 0 bases; nucleotides outside the gene matches: 1. The CDR3 sequence is 16 residues long. CDR1 is MGHRA and CDR2 is YSYEKL in the germline V gene. CDR3: CASSQGQGPTNEKLFF. The CDR3 DNA reads as TGCGCCAGCAGCCAGGGACAGGGGCCAACTAATGAAAAACTGTTTTTT.

This clone was counted only a few times. The rearrangement uses TRBV5-1 and TRBJ2-5; D is possibly TRBD1 (6 bases). With 4 bases removed from V and 1 base from J, the gap between germline ends came to 11 bases. The CDR3 spans 14 residues. Germline V gene lookup returns CDR1 SGHRS and CDR2 YFSETQ. CDR3 amino acids: CASSGGQSQETQYF. In DNA form, the CDR3 reads TGCGCCAGCAGCGGGGGACAATCCCAAGAGACCCAGTACTTC.

This chain uses TRBV4-1 with TRBJ2-3; D not resolved. The length of the CDR3 is 12 residues. Trimming took 6 bases from V and 2 from J, leaving 6 bases between them. CDR1 MGHRA and CDR2 YSYEKL come from the germline V gene. CDR3 nucleotides: TGCGCCAGCAGGGGCCTCACAGATACGCAGTATTTT. It yields the protein CASRGLTDTQYF.

This chain connects TRBV4-2 to TRBJ2-7; D is unclear. The CDR3 is made up of 13 amino acids. The germline V gene has CDR1 LGHNA and CDR2 YNFKEQ. V was pared by 0 bases and J by 5 bases, with 8 bases between. CDR3 sequence (DNA): TGTGCCAGCAGCCAAGATGGCGAGGACGAGCAGTACTTC. Its protein product is CASSQDGEDEQYF.

The chain's CDR3 is CAISETSGGLKGTQYF. The CDR3 nucleotides are TGTGCCATCAGTGAGACTAGCGGGGGGTTAAAAGGGACCCAGTACTTC. This chain joins TRBV10-3 and TRBJ2-5; 12 nucleotides align to TRBD2. Germline assignment: CDR1 ENHRY and CDR2 SYGVKD. CDR3 length: 16 residues. V shed 2 bases and J 7 bases; nucleotides not matched to a gene: 8.

This clone was detected only a few times. V usage is TRBV7-9 and J usage is TRBJ2-2; TRBD2 aligns across 9 bases. The CDR3 totals 17 residues. Germline V gene data show CDR1 as SEHNR and CDR2 as FQNEAQ (reference sequence). Trimming removed 5 bases from V and 4 bases from J; junction bases left unmatched: 11. The CDR3: CASSIPPGLAGTGELFF. CDR3 bases: TGTGCCAGCAGCATCCCTCCGGGACTAGCCGGCACCGGGGAGCTGTTTTTT.

This clone was seen a handful of times. The CDR3 spells CASTDRGLYSNQPQHF. CDR3 bases: TGTGCCAGTACAGACAGGGGACTATATAGCAATCAGCCCCAGCATTTT. This chain joins TRBV19 and TRBJ1-5; 8 bases are a match to TRBD1. This CDR3 has 16 residues. The germline V gene has CDR1 LNHDA and CDR2 SQIVND (reference sequence). The V and J ends lost 7 bases and 0 bases, in that order; junction bases with no gene match: 8.

The J gene is TRBJ1-1, the V gene TRBV5-1; D perhaps matches TRBD1 (5 bases). The V end lost 4 bases, the J end lost 8 bases, and 15 bases lay between the germline ends. From germline, CDR1 is SGHRS and CDR2 YFSETQ. This CDR3 spans 13 amino acids. DNA for the CDR3: TGCGCCAGCAGCGTAGCAGGGTATCCGGAAGCTTTCTTT. Its protein product is CASSVAGYPEAFF.

This clone was detected only a few times. V gene TRBV7-2 combines with J gene TRBJ1-1; D not certain. The CDR3 covers 14 residues. Germline-derived CDR1 and CDR2 are SGHTA and FQGNSA. V lost 1 base and J 5 bases, leaving 11 bases between the germline ends. CDR3 DNA: TGTGCCAGCAGCTTAGAGGCGGTTAGGACTGAAGCTTTCTTT. Its translation: CASSLEAVRTEAFF. The full variable domain, its missing parts supplied by reference TRBV7-2 and TRBJ1-1, is GAGVSQSPSNKVTEKGKDVELRCDPISGHTALYWYRQSLGQGLEFLIYFQGNSAPDKSGLPSDRFSAERTGGSVSTLTIQRTQQEDSAVYLCASSLEAVRTEAFFGQGTRLTVV.

The rearrangement links TRBV6-5 to TRBJ2-7, with TRBD1 matching over 8 bases. The CDR3 extends over 13 amino acids. Germline-derived CDR1 and CDR2 are MNHEY and SVGAGI. The trim removed 6 bases at V and 4 bases at J, leaving 5 bases unmatched. CDR3 nucleotides: TGTGCCAGCAGCCGACAGGGGTTGTACGAGCAGTACTTC. As protein: CASSRQGLYEQYF.

The genes are TRBV7-9 and TRBJ1-1; 8 positions match TRBD1. With V trimmed by 0 bases and J by 1 base, 10 bases remained unmatched. The CDR3 has 18 amino acids. Germline V CDR1 and CDR2: SEHNR, FQNEAQ (reference sequence). For the CDR3, the DNA is TGTGCCAGCAGCTTAGCCTTTAGACAGGGGAAGGAGAACACTGAAGCTTTCTTT. Its protein is CASSLAFRQGKENTEAFF.

The V call is TRBV6-6, the J call TRBJ1-2, with TRBD1 identical over 8 bases. The V and J ends lost 5 bases and 8 bases, in that order; junction bases with no gene match: 10. The CDR3 consists of 14 residues. Germline V gene data show CDR1 as MNHNY and CDR2 as SVGAGI (reference sequence). The CDR3 region is CASSTSDDRGGYTF. CDR3 sequence (DNA): TGTGCCAGCAGTACATCAGACGACAGGGGAGGCTACACCTTC.

This sequence joins TRBV29-1 and TRBJ1-1; 10 bases fit TRBD1. The CDR3 runs to 15 residues. The germline V gene encodes CDR1 SQVTM and CDR2 ANQGSEA. Germline trimming cut 6 bases from V and 4 bases from J; bases unmatched to any gene: 11. The CDR3 DNA reads as TGCAGCGTCCGCCTGACAGGGGGCCGGGGCACTGAAGCTTTCTTT. It encodes CSVRLTGGRGTEAFF.

The chain recombines TRBV7-6 with TRBJ2-3; TRBD2 matches 7 bases. The length of the CDR3 is 15 residues. V gave up 6 bases and J gave up 2 bases; unmatched junction bases: 8. In germline, CDR1 is SGHVS, CDR2 FNYEAQ. CDR3: CASSLPSGNTDTQYF. In nucleotides, the CDR3 is TGTGCCAGCAGTTTACCCAGCGGGAACACAGATACGCAGTATTTT.

The chain couples TRBV30 to TRBJ1-2; the match to TRBD1 covers 8 bases. The CDR3 has 16 amino acids. The germline V gene encodes CDR1 GTSNPN and CDR2 SVGIG (reference sequence). V lost 1 base to trimming and J lost 6 bases; unmatched junction nucleotides: 13. The CDR3 region is CAWSAFVSGGPHGYTF. CDR3 bases: TGTGCCTGGAGTGCCTTTGTATCAGGGGGCCCTCATGGCTACACCTTC. The full variable domain, in which reference TRBV30 and TRBJ1-2 provide the parts outside the CDR3, is SQTIHQWPATLVQPVGSPLSLECTVEGTSNPNLYWYRQAAGRGLQLLFYSVGIGQISSEVPQNLSASRPQDRQFILSSKKLLLSDSGFYLCAWSAFVSGGPHGYTFGSGTRLTVV.

V is TRBV5-1 and J is TRBJ2-1, with 7 bases identical to TRBD2. From germline, CDR1 is SGHRS and CDR2 YFSETQ. J was trimmed by 10 bases and V by 8 bases; bases with no gene match: 9. The CDR3 consists of 12 residues. In DNA form, the CDR3 reads TGCGCCAGTTCAGCGGGACCACAGGAGCAGTTCTTC. Translation gives CASSAGPQEQFF.